What follows describes a single T cell receptor beta chain. Its specificity is not known. The entry originates in a study of T cell responses to AZD1222 COVID-19 vaccine. General observations from the study: Repertoires were sampled only after the peak T cell response. Among vaccine-associated CD4 TCRs, coverage spanned spike, with dominance at 160-218 and 743-854. Spike-specific TCR breadth and depth both grew after two AZD1222 doses. Close to half of spike-specific TCRs reportedly recognize unmutated variant regions.

Libraries were prepared by immunoSEQ multiplex PCR; TCRdb keeps only in-frame clonotypes and omits some of them. The data contain fewer than 130,000 clones, around 90% of them singletons. Sample: peripheral blood, taken on day 0 of AZD1222 vaccination. The receptor's source is an adult in good health.

The CDR3 loop reads CASSSDLGYTGELFF. In DNA form, the CDR3 reads TGTGCCAGCAGCTCCGACTTGGGCTACACCGGGGAGCTGTTTTTT. V usage is TRBV7-6 and J usage is TRBJ2-2; D gene uncertain. There are 15 residues in the CDR3. The V gene lost 4 bases and the J gene lost 3 bases, with 12 bases spanning the gap. CDR1 is SGHVS, CDR2 FNYEAQ, per germline.